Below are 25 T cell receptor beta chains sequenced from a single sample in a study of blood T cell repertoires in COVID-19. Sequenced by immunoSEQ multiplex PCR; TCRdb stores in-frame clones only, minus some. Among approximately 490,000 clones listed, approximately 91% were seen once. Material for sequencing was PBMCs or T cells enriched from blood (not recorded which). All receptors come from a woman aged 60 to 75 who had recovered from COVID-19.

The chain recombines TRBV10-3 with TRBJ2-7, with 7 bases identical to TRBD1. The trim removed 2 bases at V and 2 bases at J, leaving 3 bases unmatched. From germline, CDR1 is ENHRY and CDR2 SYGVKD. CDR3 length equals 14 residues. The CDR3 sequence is CAISERQGPYEQYF. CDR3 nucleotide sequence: TGTGCCATCAGTGAGCGACAGGGCCCCTACGAGCAGTACTTC.

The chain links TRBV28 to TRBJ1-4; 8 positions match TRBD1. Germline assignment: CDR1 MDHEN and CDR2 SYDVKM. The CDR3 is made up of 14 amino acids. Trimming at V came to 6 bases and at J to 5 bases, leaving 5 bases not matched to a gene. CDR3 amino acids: CASSPTGANEKLFF. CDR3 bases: TGTGCCAGCAGCCCGACAGGGGCCAATGAAAAACTGTTTTTT.

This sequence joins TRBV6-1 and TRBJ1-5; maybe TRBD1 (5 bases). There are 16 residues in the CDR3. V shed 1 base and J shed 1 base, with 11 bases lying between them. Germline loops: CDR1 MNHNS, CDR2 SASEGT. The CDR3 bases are TGTGCCAGCAGTGAAGAACACGGGGGGAGCAATCAGCCCCAGCATTTT. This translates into CASSEEHGGSNQPQHF.

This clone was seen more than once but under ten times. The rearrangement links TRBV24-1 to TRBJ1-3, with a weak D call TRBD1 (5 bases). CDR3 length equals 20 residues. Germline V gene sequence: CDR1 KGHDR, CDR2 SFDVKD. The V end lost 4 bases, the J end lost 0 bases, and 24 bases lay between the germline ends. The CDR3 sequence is CATSDEWRGQRYPSGNTIYF. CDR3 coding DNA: TGTGCCACCAGTGACGAATGGAGGGGTCAACGTTATCCCTCTGGAAACACCATATATTTT.

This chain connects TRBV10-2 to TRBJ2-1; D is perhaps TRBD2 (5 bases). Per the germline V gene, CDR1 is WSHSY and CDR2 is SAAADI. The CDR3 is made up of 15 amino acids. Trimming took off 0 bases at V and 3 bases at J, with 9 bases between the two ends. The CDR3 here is CASSESGRDYNEQFF. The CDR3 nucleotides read TGCGCCAGCAGTGAGTCTGGACGGGACTACAATGAGCAGTTCTTC.

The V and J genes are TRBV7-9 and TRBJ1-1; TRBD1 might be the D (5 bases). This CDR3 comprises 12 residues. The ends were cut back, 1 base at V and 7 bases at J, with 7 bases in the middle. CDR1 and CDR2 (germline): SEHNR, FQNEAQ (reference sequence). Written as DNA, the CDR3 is TGTGCCAGCAGCTTAGGACAGCTTGAAGCTTTCTTT. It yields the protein CASSLGQLEAFF.

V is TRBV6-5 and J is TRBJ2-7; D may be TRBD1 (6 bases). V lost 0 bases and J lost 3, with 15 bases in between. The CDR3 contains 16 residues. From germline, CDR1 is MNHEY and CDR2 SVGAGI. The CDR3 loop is CASSYSGTGSGYEQYF. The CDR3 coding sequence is TGTGCCAGCAGTTACTCGGGTACAGGGAGCGGCTACGAGCAGTACTTC.

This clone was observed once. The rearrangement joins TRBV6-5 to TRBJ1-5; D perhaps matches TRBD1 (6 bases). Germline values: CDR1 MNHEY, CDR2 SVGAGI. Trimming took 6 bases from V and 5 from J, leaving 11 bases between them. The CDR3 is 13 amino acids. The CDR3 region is CASRNREYQPQHF. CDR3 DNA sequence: TGTGCCAGCAGGAACAGGGAGTATCAGCCCCAGCATTTT.

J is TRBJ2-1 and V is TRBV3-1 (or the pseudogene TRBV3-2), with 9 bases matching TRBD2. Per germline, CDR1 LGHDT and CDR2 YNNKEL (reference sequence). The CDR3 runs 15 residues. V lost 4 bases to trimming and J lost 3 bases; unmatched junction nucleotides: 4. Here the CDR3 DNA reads TGTGCCAGCAGCCCGGGACTAGCAGGCTACAATGAGCAGTTCTTC. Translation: CASSPGLAGYNEQFF.

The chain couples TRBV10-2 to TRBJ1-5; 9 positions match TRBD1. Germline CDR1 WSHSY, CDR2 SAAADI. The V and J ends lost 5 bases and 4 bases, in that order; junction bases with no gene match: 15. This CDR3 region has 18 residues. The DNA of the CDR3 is TGCGCCAGCAGTAAACCCTCCCAGACAGGGGGGCCAAATCAGCCCCAGCATTTT. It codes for CASSKPSQTGGPNQPQHF.

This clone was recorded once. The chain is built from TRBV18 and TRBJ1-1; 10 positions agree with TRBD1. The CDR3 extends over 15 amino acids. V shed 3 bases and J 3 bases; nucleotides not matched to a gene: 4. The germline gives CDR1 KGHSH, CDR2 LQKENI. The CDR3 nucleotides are TGTGCCAGCTCACCCCGGACAGGGGGGGACACTGAAGCTTTCTTT. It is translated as CASSPRTGGDTEAFF.

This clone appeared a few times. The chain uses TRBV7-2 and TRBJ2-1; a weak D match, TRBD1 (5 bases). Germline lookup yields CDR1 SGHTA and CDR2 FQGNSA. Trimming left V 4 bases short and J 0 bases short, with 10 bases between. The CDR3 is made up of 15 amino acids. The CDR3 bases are TGTGCCAGCAGCTCACAGGTTAGCTCCTACAATGAGCAGTTCTTC. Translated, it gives CASSSQVSSYNEQFF.

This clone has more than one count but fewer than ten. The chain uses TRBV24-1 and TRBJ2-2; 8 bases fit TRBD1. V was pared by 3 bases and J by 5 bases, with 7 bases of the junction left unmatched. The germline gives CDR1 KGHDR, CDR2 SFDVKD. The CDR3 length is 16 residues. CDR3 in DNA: TGTGCCACCAGTGATACCCGGACAGGGTTAACCGGGGAGCTGTTTTTT. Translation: CATSDTRTGLTGELFF.

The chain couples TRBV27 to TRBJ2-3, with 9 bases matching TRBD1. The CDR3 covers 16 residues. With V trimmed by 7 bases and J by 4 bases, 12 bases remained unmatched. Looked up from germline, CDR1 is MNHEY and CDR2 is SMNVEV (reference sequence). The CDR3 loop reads CASNQAQDRGADTQYF. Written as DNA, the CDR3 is TGTGCCAGCAACCAGGCCCAGGACAGGGGCGCAGATACGCAGTATTTT.

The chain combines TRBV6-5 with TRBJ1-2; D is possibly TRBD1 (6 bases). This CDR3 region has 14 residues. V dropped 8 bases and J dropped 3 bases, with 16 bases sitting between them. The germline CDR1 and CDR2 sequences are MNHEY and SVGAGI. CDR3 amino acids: CASVRGRADYGYTF. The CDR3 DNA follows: TGTGCCAGCGTTAGGGGGAGGGCCGACTATGGCTACACCTTC.

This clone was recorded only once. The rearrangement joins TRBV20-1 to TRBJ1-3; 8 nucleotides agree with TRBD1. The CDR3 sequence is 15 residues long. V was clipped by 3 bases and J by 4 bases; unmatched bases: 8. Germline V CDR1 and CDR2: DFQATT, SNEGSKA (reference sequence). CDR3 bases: TGCAGTGCTAGTAGGACAGGGAGCGGCGGAAACACCATATATTTT. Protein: CSASRTGSGGNTIYF.

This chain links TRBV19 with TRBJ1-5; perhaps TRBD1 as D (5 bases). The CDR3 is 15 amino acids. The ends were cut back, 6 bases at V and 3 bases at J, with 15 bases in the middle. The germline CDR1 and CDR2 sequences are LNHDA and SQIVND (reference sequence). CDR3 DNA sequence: TGTGCCAGTAGAGGGGCGACAGTTTACAATCAGCCCCAGCATTTT. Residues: CASRGATVYNQPQHF.

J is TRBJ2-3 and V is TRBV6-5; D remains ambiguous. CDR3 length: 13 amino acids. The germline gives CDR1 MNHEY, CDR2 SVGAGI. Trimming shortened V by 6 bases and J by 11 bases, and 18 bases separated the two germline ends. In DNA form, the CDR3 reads TGTGCCAGCAGCCTACTCACAGAGCAAAGGCAGTATTTT. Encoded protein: CASSLLTEQRQYF.

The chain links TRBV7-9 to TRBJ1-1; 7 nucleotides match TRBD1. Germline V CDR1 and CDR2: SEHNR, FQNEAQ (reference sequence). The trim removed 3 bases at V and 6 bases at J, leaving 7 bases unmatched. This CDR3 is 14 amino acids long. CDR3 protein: CASSFEGAVAEAFF. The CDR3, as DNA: TGTGCCAGCAGCTTCGAGGGGGCGGTCGCTGAAGCTTTCTTT.

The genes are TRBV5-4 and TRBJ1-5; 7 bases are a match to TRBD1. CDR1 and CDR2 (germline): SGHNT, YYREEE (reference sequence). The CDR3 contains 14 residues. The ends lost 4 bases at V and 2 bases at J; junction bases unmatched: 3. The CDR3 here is CASSRGGGNQPQHF. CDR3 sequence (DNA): TGTGCCAGCAGCCGAGGGGGCGGCAATCAGCCCCAGCATTTT.

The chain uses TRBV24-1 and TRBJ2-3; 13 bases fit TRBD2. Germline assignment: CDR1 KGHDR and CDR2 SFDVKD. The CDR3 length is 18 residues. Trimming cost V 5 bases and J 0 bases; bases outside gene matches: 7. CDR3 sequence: CATSVPRLAGGSTDTQYF. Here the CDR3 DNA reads TGTGCCACCAGTGTCCCAAGACTAGCGGGGGGTAGCACAGATACGCAGTATTTT.

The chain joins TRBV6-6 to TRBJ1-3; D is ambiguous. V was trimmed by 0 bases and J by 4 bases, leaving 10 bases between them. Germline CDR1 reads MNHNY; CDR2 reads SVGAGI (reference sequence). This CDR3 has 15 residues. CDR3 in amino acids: CASSYSKAGGNTIYF. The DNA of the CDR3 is TGTGCCAGCAGTTACTCCAAGGCAGGAGGAAACACCATATATTTT.

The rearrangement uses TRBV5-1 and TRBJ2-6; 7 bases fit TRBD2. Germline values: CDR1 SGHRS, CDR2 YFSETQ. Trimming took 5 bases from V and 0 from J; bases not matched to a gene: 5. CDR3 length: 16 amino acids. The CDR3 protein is CASSRGEYSGANVLTF. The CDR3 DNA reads TGCGCCAGCAGTCGGGGGGAATACTCTGGGGCCAACGTCCTGACTTTC.

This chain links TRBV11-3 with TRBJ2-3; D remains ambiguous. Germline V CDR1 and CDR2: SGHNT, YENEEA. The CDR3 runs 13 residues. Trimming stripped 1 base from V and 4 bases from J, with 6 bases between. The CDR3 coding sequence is TGTGCCAGCAGCTTAGGTTCCGCAGATACGCAGTATTTT. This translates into CASSLGSADTQYF.

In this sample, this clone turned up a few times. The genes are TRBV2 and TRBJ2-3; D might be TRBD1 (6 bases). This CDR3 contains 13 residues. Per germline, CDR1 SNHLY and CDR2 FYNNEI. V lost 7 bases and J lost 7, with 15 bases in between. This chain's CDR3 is CASNMAGVNTQYF. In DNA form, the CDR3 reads TGTGCCAGCAATATGGCAGGGGTAAATACGCAGTATTTT.